The 4 T cell receptor beta chains reported below all come from one sample, sequenced in a study of post-analysis software for immune sequencing data. Antigens of these TCRs are unknown. Study outcomes and limitations: Controls showed lower frequencies than patients for roughly five TRBV segments, and TRBV5-6, TRBV5-1 and TRBV20-1 were among these.

Incorporated into the TCR beta cDNA libraries were unique molecular identifiers, which served to reduce PCR and sequencing biases. TCRdb called the PCR reads again in MiXCR, with one record for every CDR3 protein. The data hold about 540,000 distinct CDR3 sequences, with approximately 34% observed a single time. Sequencing was carried out using blood. These receptors were collected from a girl aged 2 to 17 with multiple sclerosis.

As to this clonotype: The junction does not match germline at one end; this may be a read error. The chain recombines TRBV6-5 with TRBJ2-7; D uncertain. The CDR3 is made up of 15 amino acids. Germline lookup yields CDR1 MNHEY and CDR2 SVGAGI. In nucleotides, the CDR3 is TGTGTCAGCAGTTACTCAAGGGATCGGGCCTACGAGCAGTACTTC. This gives the protein CVSSYSRDRAYEQYF.

In regard to this clonotype: A junction boundary mismatches the germline segment, possibly from a read error. This chain links TRBV7-9 with TRBJ2-1; D is unresolved. Germline CDR1 and CDR2: SEHNR and FQNEAQ (reference sequence). The length of the CDR3 is 13 residues. Written as DNA, the CDR3 is TGTACCAGCAGCCCCCCCGGCGGAAATGAGCAGTTCTTC. This codes for CTSSPPGGNEQFF.

The V call is TRBV2, the J call TRBJ2-2; D ambiguous. This CDR3 region has 15 residues. V lost 4 bases and J lost 0, with 9 bases in between. CDR1 and CDR2 (germline): SNHLY, FYNNEI. The CDR3 spells CASSVEHSNTGELFF. CDR3 bases: TGTGCCAGCAGTGTTGAGCACTCGAACACCGGGGAGCTGTTTTTT.

In its sample, this clonotype was seen a few times. CDR3 DNA sequence: TGTGCCAGCAGTTTAATCTTCCGGGACAGGGTCCTAGAGACCCAGTACTTC. Translated: CASSLIFRDRVLETQYF. J is TRBJ2-5 and V is TRBV27; TRBD1 matches 9 bases. This CDR3 region has 17 residues. After removal of 2 bases from V and 4 bases from J, the junction contained 11 bases not matched to a gene. Per the germline V gene, CDR1 is MNHEY and CDR2 is SMNVEV (reference sequence).